This T cell receptor beta chain was captured in a study of blood T cell repertoires in COVID-19. Study background: Researchers got acute and convalescent COVID-19 samples from the United States, Italy and Spain. From T cells, B-cell-depleted T cells, or PBMCs came the material, which was cDNA or gDNA.

J lost 0 bases, V lost 4 bases, and 7 bases had no gene match. CDR1 is SGHDT, CDR2 YYEEEE, per germline. The CDR3 sequence is 15 residues long. Under the authors' procedure: Nucleated cell number was recorded as an estimate derived from reference gene primer amplification. Assay used: immunoSEQ multiplex PCR; TCRdb lists only in-frame clones, some missing. The V and J calls and clone size are taken from that table; D and trimming were inferred from the DNA. The profile shows roughly 56,000 clones, 90% of them singletons. This rearrangement joins TRBV5-6 to TRBJ2-7, with 7 bases lining up with TRBD2. The TCR originated in a man aged 55-75 years with active COVID-19. The sequenced material came from peripheral blood. The CDR3 reads CASSRGGQSSYEQYF. CDR3 bases: TGTGCCAGCAGCCGGGGAGGGCAGAGCTCCTACGAGCAGTACTTC.